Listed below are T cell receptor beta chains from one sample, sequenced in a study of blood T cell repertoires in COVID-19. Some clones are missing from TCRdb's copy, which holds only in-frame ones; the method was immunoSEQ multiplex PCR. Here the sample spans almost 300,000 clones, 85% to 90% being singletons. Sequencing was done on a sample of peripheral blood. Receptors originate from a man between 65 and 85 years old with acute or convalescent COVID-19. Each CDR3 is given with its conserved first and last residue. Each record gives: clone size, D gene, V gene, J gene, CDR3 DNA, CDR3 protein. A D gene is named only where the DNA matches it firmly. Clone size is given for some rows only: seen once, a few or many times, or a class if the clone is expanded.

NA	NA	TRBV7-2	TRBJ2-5	TGTGCCAGCAGCTCCTACAGGGGAGGTGTAGCTCGGCCCCAGTACTTC	CASSSYRGGVARPQYF
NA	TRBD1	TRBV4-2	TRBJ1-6	TGTGCCAGCAGCCGGGGGGACAGAGCAGAGGGGAATTCACCCCTCCACTTT	CASSRGDRAEGNSPLHF
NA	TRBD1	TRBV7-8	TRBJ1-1	TGTGCCAGCAGCTCCGCAGGGGGCAGGGAAGCTTTCTTT	CASSSAGGREAFF
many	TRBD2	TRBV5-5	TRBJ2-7	TGTGCCAGCAGCTTATCACTAGCGGGGAGCTCCTACGAGCAGTACTTC	CASSLSLAGSSYEQYF
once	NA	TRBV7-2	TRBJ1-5	TGTGCCAGCAGTCGGGCGGGCGGAAATCAGCCCCAGCATTTT	CASSRAGGNQPQHF
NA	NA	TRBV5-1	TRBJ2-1	TGCGCCAGCAGCTTGGCCAACAGAGACAATGAGCAGTTCTTC	CASSLANRDNEQFF
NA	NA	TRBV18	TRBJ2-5	TGTGCCAGCTCACCAGGGGCAGTGCAAGAGACCCAGTACTTC	CASSPGAVQETQYF
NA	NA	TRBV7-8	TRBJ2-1	TGTGCCAGCAGCTCCGGGACACCCTCCTACAATGAGCAGTTCTTC	CASSSGTPSYNEQFF
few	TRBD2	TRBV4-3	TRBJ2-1	TGCGCCAGCAGCCAAGGGGAGCGGGGGGGCCTAGATGAGCAGTTCTTC	CASSQGERGGLDEQFF
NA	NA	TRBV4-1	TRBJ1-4	TGCGCCAGCAGCCAGCCGACAGCTAAGAAATTCGCAACTAATGAAAAACTGTTTTTT	CASSQPTAKKFATNEKLFF
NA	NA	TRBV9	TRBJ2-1	TGTGCCAGCAGCGTAGATGCGGGGCCCTACAATGAGCAGTTCTTC	CASSVDAGPYNEQFF
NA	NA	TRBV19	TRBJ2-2	TGTGCCAGTAGTATAGGCGCGTATTCCGGGGAGCTGTTTTTT	CASSIGAYSGELFF
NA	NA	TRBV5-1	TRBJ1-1	TGCGCCAGCAGCACTGGACAGCCCTTGAACACTGAAGCTTTCTTT	CASSTGQPLNTEAFF
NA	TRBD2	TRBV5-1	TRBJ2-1	TGCGCCAGCAGCTTGGCTACTAGCGGGCTCGTACAGTTCTTC	CASSLATSGLVQFF
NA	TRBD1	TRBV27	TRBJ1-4	TGTGCCAGCAGTTTACAGGCCGATCTTAGGACAGGGAATACAACTAATGAAAAACTGTTTTTT	CASSLQADLRTGNTTNEKLFF
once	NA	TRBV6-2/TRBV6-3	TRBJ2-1	TGTGCCAGCAGTTACTCTGACCTAGGCTCCCCCTACAATGAGCAGTTCTTC	CASSYSDLGSPYNEQFF
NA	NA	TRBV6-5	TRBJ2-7	TGTGCCAGCAGTAGAATACGAGGATACGAGCAGTACTTC	CASSRIRGYEQYF
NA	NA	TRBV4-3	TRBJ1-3	TGCGCCAGCAGCCAAGATCCTCGGGACAATGGAAACACCATATATTTT	CASSQDPRDNGNTIYF
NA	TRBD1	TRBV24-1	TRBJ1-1	TGTGCCACCAGCATAGGACAGGGAGACACTGAAGCTTTCTTT	CATSIGQGDTEAFF
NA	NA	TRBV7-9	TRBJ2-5	TGTGCCAGCAGCCCAGTACCGGAGACCCAGTACTTC	CASSPVPETQYF
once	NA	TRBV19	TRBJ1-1	TGTGCCAGTAGTATCGAACAGGCTCGCGGGGGCACTGAAGCTTTCTTT	CASSIEQARGGTEAFF
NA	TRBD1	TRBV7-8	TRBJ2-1	TGTGCCAGCAGCCGCAGGGGACAGGGATGGAATGAGCAGTTCTTC	CASSRRGQGWNEQFF
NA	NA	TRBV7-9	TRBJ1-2	TGTGCCAGCAGCCGCGATTCCTATGGCTACACCTTC	CASSRDSYGYTF
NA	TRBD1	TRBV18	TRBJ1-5	TGTGCCAGCTCGTTACAGGGGGCTCAGGGGCCGGAGCATTTT	CASSLQGAQGPEHF
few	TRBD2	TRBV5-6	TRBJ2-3	TGTGCCAGCAGCTTGGTTAGCGGGGGCCACGATACGCAGTATTTT	CASSLVSGGHDTQYF
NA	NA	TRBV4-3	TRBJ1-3	TGCGCCAGCAGCCAAGATCTCTACAGAGACTCTGGAAACACCATATATTTT	CASSQDLYRDSGNTIYF
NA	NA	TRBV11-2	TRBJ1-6	TGTGCCAGCAGCTTGTTAGGGGATAATTCACCCCTCCACTTT	CASSLLGDNSPLHF
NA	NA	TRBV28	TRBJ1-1	TGTGCCAGCAGCCTGACAGGCTTGACTGAAGCTTTCTTT	CASSLTGLTEAFF
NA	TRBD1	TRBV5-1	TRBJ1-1	TGCGCCAGCAGCTTGACAACAGGGGTTACTGAAGCTTTCTTT	CASSLTTGVTEAFF